These 25 T cell receptor beta chains originate from one sample sequenced in a study of blood T cell repertoires in COVID-19. TCRdb's table, derived via immunoSEQ multiplex PCR, lists solely in-frame clones and lacks some. Of fewer than 75,000 clones in the sample, approximately 89% were seen once. The sample was peripheral blood. The receptor set was obtained from a man between 60 and 75 years old with active or convalescent COVID-19.

This chain connects TRBV7-8 to TRBJ1-4, with TRBD1 matching 7 bases. CDR3 length: 14 amino acids. Germline CDR1 is SGHVS and CDR2 is FQNEAQ. Germline trimming cut 5 bases from V and 3 bases from J; bases unmatched to any gene: 3. The CDR3 here is CASSRGTANEKLFF. CDR3 DNA: TGTGCCAGCAGCCGAGGGACAGCTAATGAAAAACTGTTTTTT.

This clone turned up a few times. V usage is TRBV24-1 and J usage is TRBJ1-5; D ambiguous. Trimming took off 4 bases at V and 2 bases at J, with 14 bases between the two ends. The CDR3 contains 16 residues. Germline V gene lookup returns CDR1 KGHDR and CDR2 SFDVKD. The CDR3 loop is CATSDPGWLGNQPQHF. In DNA form, the CDR3 reads TGTGCCACCAGTGACCCCGGGTGGCTTGGCAATCAGCCCCAGCATTTT.

The rearrangement links TRBV6-5 to TRBJ2-5; 12 positions agree with TRBD2. CDR1 and CDR2 from the germline V gene are MNHEY and SVGAGI. The CDR3 has 15 amino acids. V gave up 5 bases and J gave up 2 bases; unmatched junction bases: 3. For the CDR3, the DNA is TGTGCCAGCAGTCTAGCGGGAGGGCCTCAAGAGACCCAGTACTTC. Translating gives CASSLAGGPQETQYF.

The V call is TRBV24-1, the J call TRBJ2-2, with TRBD1 identical over 7 bases. Germline CDR1 is KGHDR and CDR2 is SFDVKD. The CDR3 extends over 15 amino acids. Trimming at V came to 3 bases and at J to 7 bases, leaving 7 bases not matched to a gene. CDR3 sequence reads: CATSDPRQGDGELFF. The CDR3 DNA reads as TGTGCCACCAGTGATCCGCGACAGGGTGACGGGGAGCTGTTTTTT.

The rearrangement uses TRBV4-2 and TRBJ1-4; 10 nucleotides line up with TRBD1. Looked up from germline, CDR1 is LGHNA and CDR2 is YNFKEQ. The CDR3 is made up of 15 amino acids. Trimming removed 0 bases from V and 8 bases from J; junction bases left unmatched: 3. The CDR3 DNA reads TGTGCCAGCAGCCAAGAATCGGGACAGGGGGAAAAACTGTTTTTT. Its protein is CASSQESGQGEKLFF.

The chain uses TRBV2 and TRBJ2-7; 8 nucleotides agree with TRBD1. The V gene's germline CDR1 is SNHLY and CDR2 FYNNEI. The CDR3 runs to 15 residues. The trim removed 6 bases at V and 3 bases at J, leaving 10 bases unmatched. CDR3 coding DNA: TGTGCCAGCAGCAGAGGGACAGGACAAATCTACGAGCAGTACTTC. Translated, it gives CASSRGTGQIYEQYF.

This clone was seen a handful of times. The chain links TRBV6-6 to TRBJ1-1; D unresolved. Germline lookup yields CDR1 MNHNY and CDR2 SVGAGI (reference sequence). CDR3 length: 12 residues. The V end was cut by 5 bases, the J end by 5 bases, with 9 bases between. The CDR3 reads CASSIRVTEAFF. The CDR3 coding sequence is TGTGCCAGCAGTATTCGGGTTACTGAAGCTTTCTTT.

CDR3 sequence (DNA): TGTGCCAGCTCACCATCAGGAAGGGGAAACACCATATATTTT. Translated: CASSPSGRGNTIYF. The chain recombines TRBV18 with TRBJ1-3; D gene ambiguous. V gave up 2 bases and J gave up 4 bases, with 9 bases separating them. The germline CDR1 and CDR2 sequences are KGHSH and LQKENI. The CDR3 is made up of 14 amino acids.

This clone was detected once. The rearrangement joins TRBV30 to TRBJ2-2; D not resolved. Germline CDR1 GTSNPN, CDR2 SVGIG (reference sequence). Trimming removed 0 bases at V and 4 bases at J, with 12 bases between. The CDR3 has 15 residues. CDR3 sequence (DNA): TGTGCCTGGAGTGTACGAGGAGCCGGCACCGGGGAGCTGTTTTTT. It codes for CAWSVRGAGTGELFF.

The chain couples TRBV2 to TRBJ2-3; 9 bases line up with TRBD2. Trimming at V came to 3 bases and at J to 2 bases, leaving 6 bases not matched to a gene. Germline CDR1 SNHLY, CDR2 FYNNEI. The CDR3 spans 16 residues. CDR3: CASSDAGTSLTDTQYF. The CDR3 DNA sequence: TGTGCCAGCAGTGACGCCGGGACTAGCCTCACAGATACGCAGTATTTT.

The chain links TRBV7-2 to TRBJ2-7; 10 nucleotides align to TRBD2. CDR3 length: 19 amino acids. The V and J ends lost 5 bases and 3 bases, in that order; junction bases with no gene match: 19. Per germline, CDR1 SGHTA and CDR2 FQGNSA. CDR3 region: CASSPIQGLRTSGDYEQYF. The CDR3 nucleotides read TGTGCCAGCAGCCCGATACAGGGGTTGCGAACTAGCGGGGACTACGAGCAGTACTTC. The full variable domain, with the rest looked up from reference TRBV7-2 and TRBJ2-7, is GAGVSQSPSNKVTEKGKDVELRCDPISGHTALYWYRQSLGQGLEFLIYFQGNSAPDKSGLPSDRFSAERTGGSVSTLTIQRTQQEDSAVYLCASSPIQGLRTSGDYEQYFGPGTRLTVT.

V is TRBV6-5 and J is TRBJ1-2; 7 bases fit TRBD1. This CDR3 contains 13 residues. Trimming at V came to 9 bases and at J to 4 bases, leaving 8 bases not matched to a gene. CDR1 and CDR2 from the germline V gene are MNHEY and SVGAGI. DNA for the CDR3: TGTGCCAGTTATAAGGGGGCCGGCTATGGCTACACCTTC. Amino acids: CASYKGAGYGYTF.

The genes are TRBV5-5 and TRBJ1-2, with D possibly matching TRBD1 (5 bases). V dropped 1 base and J dropped 1 base, with 14 bases sitting between them. Germline CDR1 and CDR2: SGHKS and YYEKEE (reference sequence). The CDR3 has 16 amino acids. For the CDR3, the DNA is TGTGCCAGCAGCTTGCAGGGATCCCAACTTAACTATGGCTACACCTTC. Protein: CASSLQGSQLNYGYTF.

The sample holds one count of this clone. The V call is TRBV6-5, the J call TRBJ2-1; D is possibly TRBD2 (5 bases). The CDR3 sequence is 15 residues long. CDR1 MNHEY and CDR2 SVGAGI come from the germline V gene. Trimming shortened V by 3 bases and J by 7 bases, and 16 bases separated the two germline ends. CDR3 DNA sequence: TGTGCCAGCAGTTATAGGGAGCCTGGGTATAATGAGCAGTTCTTC. It yields the protein CASSYREPGYNEQFF.

The CDR3 protein is CASSLEAGANEKLFF. The CDR3 DNA follows: TGCGCCAGCAGCTTGGAGGCAGGGGCTAATGAAAAACTGTTTTTT. The chain recombines TRBV5-1 with TRBJ1-4, with D perhaps TRBD1 (6 bases). V was shortened by 0 bases and J by 3 bases, with 9 bases between the two germline ends. CDR1 and CDR2 from the germline V gene are SGHRS and YFSETQ. The CDR3 is made up of 15 amino acids. The full variable domain, its missing parts supplied by reference TRBV5-1 and TRBJ1-4, is KAGVTQTPRYLIKTRGQQVTLSCSPISGHRSVSWYQQTPGQGLQFLFEYFSETQRNKGNFPGRFSGRQFSNSRSEMNVSTLELGDSALYLCASSLEAGANEKLFFGSGTQLSVL.

The chain uses TRBV4-1 and TRBJ2-1; 9 positions match TRBD2. There are 14 residues in the CDR3. CDR1 is MGHRA and CDR2 is YSYEKL in the germline V gene. V was pared by 4 bases and J by 6 bases, with 4 bases of the junction left unmatched. The CDR3, as DNA: TGCGCCAGCAGCCCCCCGGGACTAGCCAATGAGCAGTTCTTC. It codes for CASSPPGLANEQFF.

The CDR3 region has the DNA TGTGCCAGCAGGACTTCGAACACCGGGGAGCTGTTTTTT. Translating it yields CASRTSNTGELFF. The chain has TRBV6-1 and TRBJ2-2; D is unresolved. Germline V CDR1 and CDR2: MNHNS, SASEGT. V lost 6 bases, J lost 0 bases, and 5 bases lay in between. This CDR3 spans 13 amino acids.

The chain links TRBV2 to TRBJ2-7; D possibly corresponds to TRBD1 (6 bases). In germline, CDR1 is SNHLY, CDR2 FYNNEI. Trimming pared 7 bases from V and 4 bases from J, leaving 14 bases between. The length of the CDR3 is 13 residues. CDR3 sequence reads: CASTDRPMYEQYF. CDR3 in DNA: TGTGCCAGCACCGACAGGCCCATGTACGAGCAGTACTTC.

This clone occurred once. The chain carries TRBV16 and TRBJ1-1; 10 bases agree with TRBD1. Germline V lookup: CDR1 KGHSY, CDR2 FQNENV. The CDR3 has 16 amino acids. After removal of 0 bases from V and 6 bases from J, the junction contained 7 bases not matched to a gene. CDR3 bases: TGTGCCAGCAGCCAATCTCGGACAGGGGGGAGCTCTGAAGCTTTCTTT. Residues: CASSQSRTGGSSEAFF. Full variable domain (missing parts from reference TRBV16 and TRBJ1-1): GEEVAQTPKHLVRGEGQKAKLYCAPIKGHSYVFWYQQVLKNEFKFLISFQNENVFDETGMPKERFSAKCLPNSPCSLEIQATKLEDSAVYFCASSQSRTGGSSEAFFGQGTRLTVV.

The rearrangement links TRBV7-2 to TRBJ2-1; D is unresolved. Germline values: CDR1 SGHTA, CDR2 FQGNSA. The CDR3 has 15 amino acids. V was pared by 4 bases and J by 4 bases, with 14 bases between. In DNA form, the CDR3 reads TGTGCCAGCAGCTCGCCTAAAGTCCAATACAATGAGCAGTTCTTC. Its translation is CASSSPKVQYNEQFF.

The chain uses TRBV15 and TRBJ1-1; 8 bases match TRBD1. The CDR3 sequence is 14 residues long. J lost 6 bases, V lost 5 bases, and 8 bases had no gene match. Germline lookup yields CDR1 LNHNV and CDR2 YYDKDF (reference sequence). The CDR3 DNA follows: TGTGCCACCAGCGGACAGGGAGGGGTCTCTGAAGCTTTCTTT. It codes for CATSGQGGVSEAFF.

This clone was seen just once. The V and J genes are TRBV15 and TRBJ1-5, with no clear D. The germline gives CDR1 LNHNV, CDR2 YYDKDF (reference sequence). Trimming stripped 7 bases from V and 2 bases from J, with 18 bases between. This CDR3 spans 16 amino acids. CDR3 DNA: TGTGCCACCACCCCAGCTGAGGCTTCGGGCAATCAGCCCCAGCATTTT. Its translation is CATTPAEASGNQPQHF.

The chain recombines TRBV30 with TRBJ2-1; D gene unclear. The CDR3 covers 13 residues. Germline assignment: CDR1 GTSNPN and CDR2 SVGIG (reference sequence). V lost 0 bases and J 3 bases, leaving 6 bases between the germline ends. The CDR3 DNA reads TGTGCCTGGAGTGTACCTAGCTACAATGAGCAGTTCTTC. Translation gives CAWSVPSYNEQFF.

The gene calls are TRBV7-8 and TRBJ2-1, with 10 bases identical to TRBD2. V shed 5 bases and J 8 bases; nucleotides not matched to a gene: 3. This CDR3 region has 13 residues. The germline V gene encodes CDR1 SGHVS and CDR2 FQNEAQ. CDR3 DNA: TGTGCCAGCAGCGAAACTAGCGGGGATGAGCAGTTCTTC. It is translated as CASSETSGDEQFF.

The chain joins TRBV5-1 to TRBJ1-2; the match to TRBD1 covers 7 bases. The CDR3 length is 14 residues. Germline V lookup: CDR1 SGHRS, CDR2 YFSETQ. V was pared by 4 bases and J by 6 bases, with 9 bases of the junction left unmatched. In DNA form, the CDR3 reads TGCGCCAGCAGCCCAGGGGACAGAGAAAATGGCTACACCTTC. Its protein product is CASSPGDRENGYTF.